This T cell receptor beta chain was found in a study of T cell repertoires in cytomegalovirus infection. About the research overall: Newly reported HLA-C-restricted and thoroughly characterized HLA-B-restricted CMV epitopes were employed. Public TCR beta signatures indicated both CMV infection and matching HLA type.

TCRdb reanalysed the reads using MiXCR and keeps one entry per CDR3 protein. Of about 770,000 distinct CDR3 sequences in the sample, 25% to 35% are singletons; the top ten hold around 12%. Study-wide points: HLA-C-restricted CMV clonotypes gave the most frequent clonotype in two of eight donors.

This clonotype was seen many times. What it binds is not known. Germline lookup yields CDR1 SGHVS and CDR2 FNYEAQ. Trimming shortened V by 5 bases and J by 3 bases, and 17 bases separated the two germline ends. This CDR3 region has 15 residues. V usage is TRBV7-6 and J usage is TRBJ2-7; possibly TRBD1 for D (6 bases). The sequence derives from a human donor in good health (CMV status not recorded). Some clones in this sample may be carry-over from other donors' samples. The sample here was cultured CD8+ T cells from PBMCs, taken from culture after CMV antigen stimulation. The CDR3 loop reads CASSHAGELNYEQYF. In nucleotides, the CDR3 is TGTGCCAGCAGCCATGCAGGGGAACTGAACTACGAGCAGTACTTC.